This TCR beta chain was identified during a study of blood T cell repertoires in COVID-19. For the study at large: Both acute and convalescent COVID-19 samples were obtained from the United States, Italy and Spain. Sources were T cells, B-cell-depleted T cells, or PBMCs; the material itself was cDNA or gDNA.

The CDR3 is made up of 16 amino acids. J gave up 1 base and V 7 bases, and 12 bases lay outside the gene matches. Germline loops: CDR1 MDHEN, CDR2 SYDVKM. Per the authors' pipeline: It was from reference gene primer amplification that nucleated cell counts were estimated. Sequenced by immunoSEQ multiplex PCR; TCRdb stores in-frame clones only, minus some. The V and J calls and the clone size are those of that table, but D and trimming were determined from the DNA. The sample has 40,000 to 60,000 clones, about 82% seen once. This sequence joins TRBV28 and TRBJ2-7; 8 bases fit TRBD1. The receptor was isolated from a human donor in a cohort sampled during active COVID-19. The specimen was peripheral blood. The CDR3 sequence: CASKITGQANSYEQYF. CDR3 DNA: TGTGCCAGCAAAATAACGGGACAGGCGAATTCCTACGAGCAGTACTTC.